This T cell receptor beta chain was identified in a study of shared clonotypes between healthy human individuals. Profiling relied on immunoSEQ multiplex PCR, and the TCRdb table lists in-frame clones only, not all of them. Among about 480,000 clones listed, over 60% were seen once. A remark on this clone: One junction end disagrees with the germline gene, perhaps due to a read error.

Germline CDR1 and CDR2: SGHVS and FQNEAQ. The CDR3 is made up of 11 amino acids. This clonotype was sampled from a woman aged 40 to 50 in good health. Some clones in this sample may be carry-over from other donors' samples. The chain carries TRBV7-8 and TRBJ2-7, with 7 bases fitting TRBD2. Sequencing was done on a sample of PBMCs. CDR3 in amino acids: CASSLARELDF. For the CDR3, the DNA is TGTGCCAGCAGCTTAGCGCGGGAGCTAGACTTC.